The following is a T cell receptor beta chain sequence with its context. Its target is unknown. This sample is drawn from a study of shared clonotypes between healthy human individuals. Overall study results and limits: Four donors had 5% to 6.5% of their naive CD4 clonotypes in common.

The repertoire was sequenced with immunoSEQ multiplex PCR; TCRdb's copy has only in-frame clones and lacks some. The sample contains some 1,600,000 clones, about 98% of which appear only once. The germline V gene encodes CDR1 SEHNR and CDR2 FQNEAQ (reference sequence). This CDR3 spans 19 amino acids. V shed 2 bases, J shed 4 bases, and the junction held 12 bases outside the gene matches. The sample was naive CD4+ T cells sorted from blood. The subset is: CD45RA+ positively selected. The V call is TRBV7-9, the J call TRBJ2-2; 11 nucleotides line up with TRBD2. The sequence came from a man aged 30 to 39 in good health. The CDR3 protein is CASSLSGTSGPAGTGELFF. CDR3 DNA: TGTGCCAGCAGCTTATCCGGGACTAGCGGTCCGGCGGGCACCGGGGAGCTGTTTTTT.